This T cell receptor (beta chain) came from a study of PD-L1 blockade in urothelial cancer (dated by TCRdb to about 2017). Looking at the study overall: Every patient began therapy in the mid-2010s and was given atezolizumab 1,200 mg intravenously every 3 weeks. Twenty-five of 29 patients were males with bladder-origin urothelial cancer, and about two thirds of the roughly 30 reported a prior smoking history. An ECOG performance status of 0 or 1 was recorded for the patients, and 0 to 3 prior chemotherapy regimens had been received by the patients. Blood samples were analyzed 3 weeks after the start of treatment (second dose) and 6 weeks after the start of treatment. Blood samples yielded a median of approximately 150,000 T cells and tens of thousands of unique TCRs, with median clonality roughly 0.082. Somatic, immune and clinical correlates of response to PD-L1 blockade with atezolizumab in urothelial cancer were the focus of an exploratory multi-omic analysis. TCR sequencing covered pretreatment tumor samples and matched, serially collected peripheral blood taken before and after atezolizumab treatment. Progression-free survival longer than 6 months counted as durable clinical benefit, and TCR features were additionally tested against both progression-free and overall survival. In the same patients, whole exome sequencing and RNA sequencing of pretreatment tumors were performed in addition to TCR sequencing. Durable clinical benefit was achieved by nine patients and was not achieved by 20 patients. Twenty-nine patients had pretreatment blood TCR-seq, around 25 had at least one posttreatment blood collection, and around 25 had tumor TCR-seq. General conclusions and limits of the study: Because the sample size was small (n of about 29) and many exploratory analyses were performed, the results are intended to be hypothesis-generating. A pretreatment peripheral blood TCR clonality below the median was linked to improved progression-free and overall survival. Among patients with durable benefit, tumor-associated TCR clones showed greater expansion in peripheral blood 3 weeks after treatment started (n = 22, p = 0.022).

With regard to this clone: No antigen is known for it. No base-level quality is on record; no much larger clone is a single base apart.

Each PCR received spiked-in synthetic TCR analog templates so that absolute template abundance could be estimated from read counts. TCRbeta CDR3 regions were amplified from genomic DNA with bias-controlled V and J gene primers using the immunoSEQ assay. Sequencing of rearranged TCRbeta segments was done at approximately 20X coverage. The paper's data handling went like this. Clustering was used to correct sequencing errors, and CDR3s were annotated against IMGT so that V, D and J genes could be assigned. Out-of-frame and stop-codon sequences were excluded, and only productive TCRbeta rearrangements were used in downstream analyses. Clonality was calculated as one minus the Shannon entropy normalized by the log of the number of unique productive sequences. Clones differing between time points or between blood and tumor were identified by Fisher's exact test with Benjamini-Hochberg correction at adjusted p below 0.01. TCRdb limited this immuneACCESS table to in-frame rearrangements with V and J called. A share of clones is missing; checked studies link under half to unresolved V genes, and the rest is unexplained. The V and J calls and clone size come from that table; D and trimming were worked out from the DNA. Within this sample are 25,000 to 35,000 clones, with around 90% of them counted one time only. Roughly 1.9% of the sample rests with the top ten.

Its CDR3 holds 11 amino acids, cysteine through phenylalanine. The kept DNA is CDR3 alone, 33 bases in frame from the first base. Relative to germline, V is 8 bases shorter and J is 9 bases shorter, with 12 bases between their ends. CDR1 and CDR2 are drawn from the germline V gene: SNHLY, FYNNEI. A cohort of about 30 patients with locally advanced or metastatic urothelial carcinoma, treated at Memorial Sloan Kettering on a trial protocol, was included. Peripheral blood mononuclear cells were collected pretreatment and during treatment, at between 1 and 8 total time points per patient. The Qiagen DNeasy Blood extraction kit was used to purify genomic DNA from total PBMCs and from tumor samples. Collected pretreatment and during treatment, PBMCs were isolated and stored as previously described.

This clonotype was sampled from a man aged 50-60 years with urothelial cancer. The chain couples TRBV2 to TRBJ2-3, with a tentative D gene TRBD1 over 5 matching bases. The sequencing here drew on PBMCs, taken around atezolizumab (anti-PD-L1) treatment. At the DNA level, the sequence is TGTGCCAGCGTGGTGGACACCACGCAGTATTTT. Translated, it gives CASVVDTTQYF.